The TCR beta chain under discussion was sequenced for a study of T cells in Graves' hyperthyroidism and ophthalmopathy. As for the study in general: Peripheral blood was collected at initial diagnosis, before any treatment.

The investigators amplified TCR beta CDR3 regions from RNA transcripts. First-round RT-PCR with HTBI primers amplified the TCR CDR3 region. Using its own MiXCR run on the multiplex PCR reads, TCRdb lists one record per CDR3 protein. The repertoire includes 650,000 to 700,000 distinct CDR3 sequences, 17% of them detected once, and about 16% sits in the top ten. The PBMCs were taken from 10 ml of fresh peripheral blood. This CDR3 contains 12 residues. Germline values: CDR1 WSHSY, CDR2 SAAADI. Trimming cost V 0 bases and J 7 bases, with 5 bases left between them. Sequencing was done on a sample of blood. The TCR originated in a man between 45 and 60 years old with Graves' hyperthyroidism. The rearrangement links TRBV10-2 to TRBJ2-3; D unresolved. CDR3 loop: CASSESINTQYF. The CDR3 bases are TGCGCCAGCAGTGAGTCTATTAATACGCAGTATTTT.